One and the same sample provided the 7 T cell receptor beta chains below, sequenced in a study of blood T cell repertoires in COVID-19. Produced via immunoSEQ multiplex PCR; TCRdb's table is partial and in-frame only. The sample has 55,000 to 85,000 clones; about nine tenths are singletons. The sequenced sample consisted of peripheral blood. The receptors originated from a woman aged 18-35 years with acute or convalescent COVID-19.

The J gene is TRBJ2-3, the V gene TRBV3-1 (or the pseudogene TRBV3-2); 9 bases line up with TRBD2. CDR1 and CDR2 from the germline V gene are LGHDT and YNNKEL (reference sequence). The CDR3 has 15 amino acids. Trimming at V came to 0 bases and at J to 9 bases, leaving 7 bases not matched to a gene. The CDR3 region has the DNA TGTGCCAGCAGCCAAGATACAGCGGGAGGACAGACGCAGTATTTT. This codes for CASSQDTAGGQTQYF.

The gene calls are TRBV6-5 and TRBJ1-2; D uncertain. Trimming stripped 8 bases from V and 4 bases from J, with 17 bases between. From germline, CDR1 is MNHEY and CDR2 SVGAGI. The CDR3 totals 14 residues. CDR3 amino acids: CASLQRGYGYGYTF. The CDR3 nucleotides are TGTGCCAGCCTGCAACGAGGGTATGGCTATGGCTACACCTTC.

The J gene is TRBJ1-1, the V gene TRBV9; 10 bases agree with TRBD1. The CDR3 runs 17 residues. Germline-derived CDR1 and CDR2 are SGDLS and YYNGEE. V shed 2 bases and J 0 bases; nucleotides not matched to a gene: 7. CDR3 coding DNA: TGTGCCAGCAGCGTGGGGACAGGGGCTCTCATGAACACTGAAGCTTTCTTT. Its translation: CASSVGTGALMNTEAFF.

The chain links TRBV5-1 to TRBJ2-7; D perhaps matches TRBD2 (5 bases). Trimming shortened V by 0 bases and J by 5 bases, and 9 bases separated the two germline ends. Germline CDR1 reads SGHRS; CDR2 reads YFSETQ. The CDR3 is 13 residues long. The CDR3 sequence: CASSLEPGDEQYF. CDR3 nucleotides: TGCGCCAGCAGCTTGGAACCCGGGGACGAGCAGTACTTC.

The chain employs TRBV2 and TRBJ2-1; 8 nucleotides align to TRBD2. V dropped 2 bases and J dropped 4; count of bases not matched to a gene: 4. From germline, CDR1 is SNHLY and CDR2 FYNNEI. The CDR3 length is 15 residues. The CDR3: CASSEREGLYNEQFF. As DNA, the CDR3 is TGTGCCAGCAGTGAACGGGAGGGCCTGTACAATGAGCAGTTCTTC. The full variable domain, with the rest looked up from reference TRBV2 and TRBJ2-1, is EPEVTQTPSHQVTQMGQEVILRCVPISNHLYFYWYRQILGQKVEFLVSFYNNEISEKSEIFDDQFSVERPDGSNFTLKIRSTKLEDSAMYFCASSEREGLYNEQFFGPGTRLTVL.

This chain links TRBV28 with TRBJ1-6; no clear D gene. CDR3 length: 14 amino acids. Germline V gene lookup returns CDR1 MDHEN and CDR2 SYDVKM. The V end was cut by 6 bases, the J end by 6 bases, with 12 bases between. Here the CDR3 DNA reads TGTGCCAGCAGAGTCGGAGAGAGTAATTCACCCCTCCACTTT. Amino acid sequence: CASRVGESNSPLHF.

This clone was picked up a small number of times. The V call is TRBV2, the J call TRBJ1-1, with 7 bases that match TRBD1. The CDR3 runs to 12 residues. V lost 8 bases and J lost 4; bases outside the gene matches: 4. CDR1 and CDR2 (germline): SNHLY, FYNNEI. Here the CDR3 DNA reads TGTGCCAGCTCAGGGACAGCCACTGAAGCTTTCTTT. Amino acids: CASSGTATEAFF.